One sample yielded the 11 T cell receptor beta chains listed below, sequenced in a study of cytomegalovirus exposure and HLA in healthy donors. Clones were read by immunoSEQ multiplex PCR, and TCRdb kept only the in-frame ones, dropping some. The data contain about 130,000 clones, roughly 86% of them seen just once; the ten biggest clones take up around 3.5%. The specimen sequenced was PBMCs. The receptor source for this set is a man in his thirties or forties in good health and CMV-seronegative.

The chain employs TRBV4-2 and TRBJ2-7, with TRBD1 matching 8 bases. The trim removed 0 bases at V and 7 bases at J, leaving 8 bases unmatched. CDR3 length equals 15 residues. Germline V gene lookup returns CDR1 LGHNA and CDR2 YNFKEQ. The CDR3 loop reads CASSQDRGQGREQYF. As DNA, the CDR3 is TGTGCCAGCAGCCAAGATCGCGGACAGGGTCGGGAGCAGTACTTC.

The chain combines TRBV6-6 with TRBJ1-4; D gene uncertain. Germline V gene data show CDR1 as MNHNY and CDR2 as SVGAGI (reference sequence). V was shortened by 8 bases and J by 8 bases, with 24 bases between the two germline ends. The CDR3 runs to 16 residues. The CDR3 DNA sequence: TGTGCCAGCGTCTCTAGTATGGTCTCCCCATGGGAAAAACTGTTTTTT. Translation: CASVSSMVSPWEKLFF.

The rearrangement uses TRBV6-5 and TRBJ1-3; D might be TRBD1 (6 bases). CDR1 is MNHEY, CDR2 SVGAGI, per germline. The V end was cut by 0 bases, the J end by 2 bases, with 8 bases between. The CDR3 contains 15 residues. The CDR3, as DNA: TGTGCCAGCAGTTACTCGTACAGGGCTGGAAACACCATATATTTT. The encoded protein is CASSYSYRAGNTIYF.

The chain joins TRBV9 to TRBJ2-5; TRBD2 matches 10 bases. Germline V gives CDR1 SGDLS, CDR2 YYNGEE. The CDR3 length is 15 residues. Germline trimming cut 2 bases from V and 1 base from J; bases unmatched to any gene: 2. The CDR3 protein is CASSVVAGGQETQYF. The CDR3 DNA follows: TGTGCCAGCAGCGTGGTAGCGGGGGGCCAAGAGACCCAGTACTTC.

This CDR3 reads CASSLRGTLLTEAFF. CDR3 sequence (DNA): TGTGCCAGCAGCCTGAGGGGGACACTCCTCACTGAAGCTTTCTTT. The rearrangement links TRBV13 to TRBJ1-1; perhaps TRBD1 as D (6 bases). This CDR3 contains 15 residues. V was trimmed by 5 bases and J by 4 bases, leaving 17 bases between them. Germline V gene lookup returns CDR1 PRHDT and CDR2 FYEKMQ (reference sequence).

The CDR3 DNA follows: TGTGCCATCAGTGACCTAGAAGGTGGGGGAGGTACGCAGTATTTT. This gives the protein CAISDLEGGGGTQYF. J is TRBJ2-3 and V is TRBV10-3; weak D call: TRBD2 (6 bases). The CDR3 is 15 amino acids. Germline assignment: CDR1 ENHRY and CDR2 SYGVKD. Trimming took 3 bases from V and 8 from J, leaving 18 bases between them.

The chain employs TRBV6-5 and TRBJ1-4; 9 nucleotides match TRBD1. The CDR3 contains 15 residues. The germline V gene has CDR1 MNHEY and CDR2 SVGAGI. J was trimmed by 11 bases and V by 5 bases; bases with no gene match: 12. The CDR3 bases are TGTGCCAGCAGTACTCGCCGACAGGGGGAAATCAAACTGTTTTTT. Protein product: CASSTRRQGEIKLFF.

The J gene is TRBJ2-3, the V gene TRBV6-4; D might be TRBD1 (5 bases). Germline CDR1 is MRHNA and CDR2 is SNTAGT. The CDR3 sequence is 13 residues long. V was pared by 4 bases and J by 0 bases, with 5 bases between. The CDR3 DNA reads TGTGCCAGCAGTGGGGGCAGCACAGATACGCAGTATTTT. Residues: CASSGGSTDTQYF.

The V call is TRBV7-9, the J call TRBJ1-1, with 10 positions matching TRBD1. This CDR3 is built from 15 residues. The V gene end was trimmed by 4 bases and the J gene end by 6 bases; junction bases not matched to a gene: 8. The germline CDR1 and CDR2 sequences are SEHNR and FQNEAQ (reference sequence). The CDR3 DNA reads TGTGCCAGCAGCTCCTGGGACAGGGGAGGGGCTGAAGCTTTCTTT. This encodes CASSSWDRGGAEAFF.

The gene calls are TRBV7-2 and TRBJ1-1; D perhaps matches TRBD1 (6 bases). V lost 5 bases and J lost 4, with 14 bases in between. Per the germline V gene, CDR1 is SGHTA and CDR2 is FQGNSA. The CDR3 loop spans 14 amino acids. DNA for the CDR3: TGTGCCAGCAGCGTCTACAGGGTGGGCACTGAAGCTTTCTTT. It specifies CASSVYRVGTEAFF. The full variable domain, rest sourced from reference TRBV7-2 and TRBJ1-1, is GAGVSQSPSNKVTEKGKDVELRCDPISGHTALYWYRQSLGQGLEFLIYFQGNSAPDKSGLPSDRFSAERTGGSVSTLTIQRTQQEDSAVYLCASSVYRVGTEAFFGQGTRLTVV.

The chain recombines TRBV13 with TRBJ2-7, with 11 positions matching TRBD2. Germline CDR1 PRHDT, CDR2 FYEKMQ (reference sequence). CDR3 length: 17 residues. Trimming at V came to 1 base and at J to 2 bases, leaving 7 bases not matched to a gene. CDR3 sequence: CASSLVGLAGGAYEQYF. As DNA, the CDR3 is TGTGCCAGCAGCTTAGTGGGGCTAGCGGGGGGCGCCTACGAGCAGTACTTC.